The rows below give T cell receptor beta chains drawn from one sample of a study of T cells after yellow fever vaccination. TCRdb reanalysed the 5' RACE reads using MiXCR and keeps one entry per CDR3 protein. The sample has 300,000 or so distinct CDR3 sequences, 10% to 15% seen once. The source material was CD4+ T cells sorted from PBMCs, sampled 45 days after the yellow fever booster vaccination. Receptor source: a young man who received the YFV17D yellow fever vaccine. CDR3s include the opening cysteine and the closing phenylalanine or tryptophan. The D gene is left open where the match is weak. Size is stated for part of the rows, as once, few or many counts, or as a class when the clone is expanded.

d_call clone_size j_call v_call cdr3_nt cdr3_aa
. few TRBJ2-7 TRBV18 TGTGCCAGCTCGATAACTGGGACCTACGAGCAGTACTTC CASSITGTYEQYF
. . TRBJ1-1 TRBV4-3 TGCGCCAGCAGCGATCGAGGTTCTGTTCTTCAGGCTGAAGCTTTCTTT CASSDRGSVLQAEAFF
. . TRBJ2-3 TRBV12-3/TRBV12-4 TGTGCCAGCATTAAAGGGCTAGCGAGTAGCACAGATACGCAGTATTTT CASIKGLASSTDTQYF
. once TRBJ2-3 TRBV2 TGTGCCAGCAGTACCACCGGGGTTTCTAGCACAGATACGCAGTATTTT CASSTTGVSSTDTQYF
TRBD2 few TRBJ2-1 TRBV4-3 TGCGCCAGCAGCCGCCGGACTAGTTTGGGGTCCTACAATGAGCAGTTCTTC CASSRRTSLGSYNEQFF
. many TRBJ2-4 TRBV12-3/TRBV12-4 TGTGCCAGCAGCCCTGGGACAGCCAAAAACATTCAGTACTTC CASSPGTAKNIQYF
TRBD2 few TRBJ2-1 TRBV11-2 TGTGCCAGCAGTGAGACTAGCGGGGGTTACAATGAGCAGTTCTTC CASSETSGGYNEQFF
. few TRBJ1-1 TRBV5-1 TGCGCCAGCAGCTTACAGGATGAGAACACTGAAGCTTTCTTT CASSLQDENTEAFF
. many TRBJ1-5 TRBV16 TGTGCCAGCAGCCAGTGGAATCAGCCCCAGCATTTT CASSQWNQPQHF
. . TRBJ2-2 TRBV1 TGCACCAGCAGCCTTTATAGGACTAGCGGCACCTTAATCTACACCGGGGAGCTGTTTTTT CTSSLYRTSGTLIYTGELFF
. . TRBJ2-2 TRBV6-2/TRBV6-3 TGTGCCAGCAGTTGGACCTCGGGAAGGAACACCGGGGAGCTGTTTTTT CASSWTSGRNTGELFF
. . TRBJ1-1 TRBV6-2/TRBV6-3 TGTGTCGCGCGGGGTCGCAGAACTGAAGCTTTCTTT CVARGRRTEAFF
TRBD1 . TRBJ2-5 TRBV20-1 TGCAGTGCTAGGGTGACAGGGCGAGAGACCCAGTACTTC CSARVTGRETQYF
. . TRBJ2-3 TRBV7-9 TGTGCCAGCAGCCCCTTGGAGTATACGCAGTATTTT CASSPLEYTQYF
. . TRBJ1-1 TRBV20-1 TGCAGTGCTAAAAAACAGGGGAACACTGAAGCTTTCTTT CSAKKQGNTEAFF
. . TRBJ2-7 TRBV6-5 TGTGCCAGCAGTTCCACCGGCTTGGCTTCCGAGCAGTACTTC CASSSTGLASEQYF
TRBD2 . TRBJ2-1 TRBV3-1 TGTGCCAGCAGCCAAGCTGTTACAGCGGGAGGACATGAGCAGTTCTTC CASSQAVTAGGHEQFF
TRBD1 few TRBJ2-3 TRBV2 TGTGCCAGCAGTGAAAAGGACAGGGGGACAGATACGCAGTATTTT CASSEKDRGTDTQYF
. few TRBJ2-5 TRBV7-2 TGTGCCAGCAGCCCCCTGAGGGGCGGCGTAGAGACCCAGTACTTC CASSPLRGGVETQYF
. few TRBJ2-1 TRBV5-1 TGCGCCAGCAGCCTACAGGTCACTGAGCAGTTCTTC CASSLQVTEQFF
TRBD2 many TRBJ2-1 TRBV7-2 TGTGCCAGCAGCACACAATCGGTAGCGGGAGGGAATGAGCAGTTCTTC CASSTQSVAGGNEQFF
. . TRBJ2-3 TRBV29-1 TGCAGCGTTGATAGGGGACCCGCAGATACGCAGTATTTT CSVDRGPADTQYF
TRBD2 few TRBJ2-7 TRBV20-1 TGCAGTGCACCGACTAGCGGGCACTCCTACGAGCAGTACTTC CSAPTSGHSYEQYF
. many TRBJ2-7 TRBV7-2 TGTGCCAGCAGTTCCTACTACGAGCAGTACTTC CASSSYYEQYF
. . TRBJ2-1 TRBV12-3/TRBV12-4 TGTGCCAGCAGCACCACTACCTTCTACAATGAGCAGTTCTTC CASSTTTFYNEQFF
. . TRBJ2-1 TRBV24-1 TGTGCCACCAGTGATACCGGGACCACCATCGATGAGCAGTTCTTC CATSDTGTTIDEQFF
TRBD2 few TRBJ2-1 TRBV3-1 TGTGCCAGCGGCAGCTCAGCGGGAGTTGTGTTCTTC CASGSSAGVVFF
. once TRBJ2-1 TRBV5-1 TGCGCCAGCAGCTTGGGGGCTGGGGCTGAGCAGTTCTTC CASSLGAGAEQFF
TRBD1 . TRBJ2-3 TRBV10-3 TGTGCCATCAGTGATGGGGGACAGGACACAGATACGCAGTATTTT CAISDGGQDTDTQYF
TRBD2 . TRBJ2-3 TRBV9 TGTGCCAGCAGCCTCCGGACTAGCGGGAGCGAAGATACGCAGTATTTT CASSLRTSGSEDTQYF
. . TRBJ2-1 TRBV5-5 TGTGCCAGCAGCTTGGCCGGGCGGGACCGCTCCTACAATGAGCAGTTCTTC CASSLAGRDRSYNEQFF
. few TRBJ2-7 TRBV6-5 TGTGCCAGCAGTTACTCTTCCGGAAGCTCCTACGAGCAGTACTTC CASSYSSGSSYEQYF